The rows below give T cell receptor beta chains drawn from one sample of a study of blood T cell repertoires in COVID-19. The method was immunoSEQ multiplex PCR; TCRdb's version includes in-frame clones alone and lacks a portion of them. The sample includes under 200,000 clones, about 80% of them seen just once. Material: PBMCs or T cells enriched from blood (not recorded which). The receptors were sampled from an older woman who had recovered from COVID-19. Each CDR3 is given with its conserved first and last residue. A D gene is named only where the DNA matches it firmly. Size values are once, few and many counts, or a class for expanded clones, and some rows have none.

TRBV5-1,.,.,TRBJ1-3,TGCGCCAGCAGCGCCCAGCCAGGAGTGCGGGAAAACACCATATATTTT,CASSAQPGVRENTIYF
TRBV18,.,.,TRBJ2-7,TGTGCCAGCTCAACTTCCCGCGGCCGTGAGAACGAGCAGTACTTC,CASSTSRGRENEQYF
TRBV6-6,.,TRBD1,TRBJ2-2,TGTGCCAGCAGTTACGGGACAGCCCTGAACACCGGGGAGCTGTTTTTT,CASSYGTALNTGELFF
TRBV5-1,.,TRBD1,TRBJ1-5,TGCGCCAGCAGCCCCGGACAGGGTTGGGGCAATCAGCCCCAGCATTTT,CASSPGQGWGNQPQHF
TRBV27,.,TRBD1,TRBJ2-7,TGTGCCAGCAGTCCGGGGACAGGGGGCCCATACGAGCAGTACTTC,CASSPGTGGPYEQYF
TRBV11-2,many,.,TRBJ1-6,TGTGCCAGCAGCTTCCGGGCCGGGGATTCACCCCTCCACTTT,CASSFRAGDSPLHF
TRBV3-1/TRBV3-2,.,TRBD1,TRBJ2-7,TGTGCCAGCAGCCAAGACCCAGGGGGCTTTTACGAGCAGTACTTC,CASSQDPGGFYEQYF
TRBV4-1,.,TRBD1,TRBJ2-7,TGCGCCAGCAGCCAACAACAGGGGAAACTTTTTTCCTACGAGCAGTACTTC,CASSQQQGKLFSYEQYF
TRBV5-1,.,TRBD1,TRBJ2-7,TGCGCCAGCAGCTCTAGCACCGGGACAGGGACCCACGAGCAGTACTTC,CASSSSTGTGTHEQYF
TRBV7-3,.,.,TRBJ2-6,TGTGCCAGCAGCTACGGACGGGGCTCTGGGGCCAACGTCCTGACTTTC,CASSYGRGSGANVLTF
TRBV7-2,.,.,TRBJ2-5,TGTGCCAGCAGCTTAGTGAAGAGTGGAGAGACCCAGTACTTC,CASSLVKSGETQYF
TRBV12-3/TRBV12-4,.,.,TRBJ1-2,TGTGCCAGCAGTTTGAGTGTGACAGGCTACACCTTC,CASSLSVTGYTF
TRBV5-1,.,.,TRBJ2-7,TGCGCCAGCGGCGGGCCCTACGACGAGCAGTACTTC,CASGGPYDEQYF
TRBV4-1,.,.,TRBJ2-7,TGCGCCAGCAGCCTTATGGGGGGGCGGGAGCAGTACTTC,CASSLMGGREQYF
TRBV2,.,.,TRBJ2-2,TGTGCCAGCAGTGAAGCGTGGACATCCGGGGAGCTGTTTTTT,CASSEAWTSGELFF
TRBV5-1,.,TRBD1,TRBJ1-4,TGCGCCAGCAGCCCTCAGACAGGGGATAATGAAAAACTGTTTTTT,CASSPQTGDNEKLFF
TRBV5-8,.,TRBD2,TRBJ2-2,TGTGCCAGCAGCTTGAAAAAGCGGGGTCCGAACACCGGGGAGCTGTTTTTT,CASSLKKRGPNTGELFF
TRBV7-2,.,.,TRBJ2-7,TGTGCCAGCAACCCCGAGCCTCCCCTCTCCTACGAGCAGTACTTC,CASNPEPPLSYEQYF
TRBV24-1,.,TRBD1,TRBJ1-2,TGTGCCACCAGTGATTCGCAAACAGGGGGGGTCCATGGCTACACCTTC,CATSDSQTGGVHGYTF
TRBV6-2/TRBV6-3,.,.,TRBJ2-3,TGTGCCAGCAGTTTCACTAGCCTGACAGATACGCAGTATTTT,CASSFTSLTDTQYF
TRBV14,.,TRBD1,TRBJ2-7,TGTGCCAGCAGCTGGGACAGGGTGTCCGAGCAGTACTTC,CASSWDRVSEQYF
TRBV18,.,.,TRBJ1-1,TGTGCCAGCTCACCGGCAGGACTAATGAACACTGAAGCTTTCTTT,CASSPAGLMNTEAFF
TRBV5-1,.,.,TRBJ2-5,TGCGCCAGCACCCCCGGAGGCCCGCAAGAGACCCAGTACTTC,CASTPGGPQETQYF
TRBV10-3,.,.,TRBJ1-5,TGTGCCATCAGTGAGTCCGGCAGGGCTCAGCCCCAGCATTTT,CAISESGRAQPQHF
TRBV12-5,.,.,TRBJ1-3,TGTGCTAGTGGATCGACAGACTCTGGAAACACCATATATTTT,CASGSTDSGNTIYF
TRBV6-5,.,.,TRBJ1-1,TGTGCCAGCAGTTACCGCGGCAGAGAAGCTTTCTTT,CASSYRGREAFF
TRBV3-1/TRBV3-2,.,.,TRBJ2-7,TGTGCCAGCAGCCAAGCCAAGTCCTTTCAGGTCCAGTACTTC,CASSQAKSFQVQYF
TRBV5-5,.,TRBD1,TRBJ2-5,TGTGCCAGCAGCTCACCCGGGACAGCACAAGAGACCCAGTACTTC,CASSSPGTAQETQYF
TRBV5-1,once,.,TRBJ1-3,TGCGCCAGCAGCTTGGTCGGGTCGGTAACCTCTGGAAACACCATATATTTT,CASSLVGSVTSGNTIYF
TRBV5-1,.,TRBD1,TRBJ1-2,TGCGCCAGCAGCCCCGGGACAGGCTACGGCTACACCTTC,CASSPGTGYGYTF
TRBV4-2,.,.,TRBJ1-4,TGTGCCAGCAGCCAAGATTTCTGGGCAGCAACTAATGAAAAACTGTTTTTT,CASSQDFWAATNEKLFF
TRBV9,.,TRBD1,TRBJ1-1,TGTGCCAGCAGCGTCGCGACAGGGGGGCGCACTGAAGCTTTCTTT,CASSVATGGRTEAFF